A single T cell receptor beta chain is shown here with its context. Its specificity is not known. The record originates from a study of monozygotic twins with inflammatory bowel disease. Study results and limitations: For IBD, no single strong associated signal or clonotype was supported.

Following a re-call of the 5' RACE reads, TCRdb has one entry per CDR3 protein and lacks DNA. The sample yields about 380,000 distinct CDR3 sequences, of which the top ten take up about 2.5%. The CDR3 extends over 14 amino acids. Per germline, CDR1 SQVTM and CDR2 ANQGSEA. V and J are TRBV29-1 and TRBJ2-3; absent DNA, TCRdb's TRBD2 call cannot be checked. The sequencing sample was made of blood. The TCR originated in a human donor with ulcerative colitis or Crohn's disease, or a healthy co-twin of an affected twin (not recorded which). The CDR3 region is CSVWTSGRTDTQYF.